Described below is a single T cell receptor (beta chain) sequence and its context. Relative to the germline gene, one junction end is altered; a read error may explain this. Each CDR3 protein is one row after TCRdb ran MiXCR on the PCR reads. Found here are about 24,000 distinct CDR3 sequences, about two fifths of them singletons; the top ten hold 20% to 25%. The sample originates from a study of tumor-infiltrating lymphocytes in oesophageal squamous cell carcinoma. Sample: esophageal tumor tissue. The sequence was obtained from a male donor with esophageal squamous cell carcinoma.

The CDR3 sequence: CASSLGRTDTQYF. The CDR3 nucleotides read TGTGCCAGCAGCTTAGGGAGAACAGATACGCAGTATTTC. V is TRBV7-2 and J is TRBJ2-3; no clear D. The CDR3 spans 13 residues. Per germline, CDR1 SGHTA and CDR2 FQGNSA.